This TCR beta chain was sequenced in a study of blood T cell repertoires in COVID-19. Study-level background: Sites in the United States, Italy and Spain provided acute and convalescent COVID-19 samples.

Per the original data handling: Cell counts per sample came from amplifying reference gene primers. Sequencing used immunoSEQ multiplex PCR; TCRdb keeps in-frame clones, though not all of them. V and J calls and clone size are given by that table; D and trimming were obtained from the DNA. This repertoire shows some 100,000 clones, around four fifths found once; its top ten account for about 12%. This CDR3 has 16 amino acids. Germline CDR1 GTSNPN, CDR2 SVGIG (reference sequence). V was clipped by 4 bases and J by 7 bases; unmatched bases: 13. This chain connects TRBV30 to TRBJ1-6; 7 nucleotides align to TRBD1. Sequenced material: peripheral blood. The sequence was collected from a woman in her 70s with acute or convalescent COVID-19. This CDR3 is CAWNFPPDRANSPLHF. DNA of the CDR3: TGTGCCTGGAATTTCCCCCCCGACAGGGCGAATTCACCCCTCCACTTT. Full variable domain (missing parts from reference TRBV30 and TRBJ1-6): SQTIHQWPATLVQPVGSPLSLECTVEGTSNPNLYWYRQAAGRGLQLLFYSVGIGQISSEVPQNLSASRPQDRQFILSSKKLLLSDSGFYLCAWNFPPDRANSPLHFGNGTRLTVT.